This T cell receptor (beta chain) appears in the sequencing data of a study of blood T cell repertoires in COVID-19. About the research overall: Donors in the United States, Italy and Spain gave samples during acute or convalescent COVID-19. T cells, B-cell-depleted T cells, or PBMCs supplied cDNA or gDNA.

Under the authors' procedure: Estimates of nucleated cell counts were drawn from the amplification of reference gene primers. Assay: immunoSEQ multiplex PCR; the TCRdb copy retains only in-frame clones and omits some. The DNA gave D and trimming, while V, J and clone size come from that table. The sample contains roughly 170,000 clones, 86% of which appear only once. The CDR3 is 17 residues long. Per the germline V gene, CDR1 is MNHNS and CDR2 is SASEGT. The V segment lost 3 bases and the J segment 0 bases; nucleotides outside the gene matches: 7. The V call is TRBV6-1, the J call TRBJ1-4; 7 nucleotides match TRBD1. Sequenced input: peripheral blood. The receptor was derived from a man aged 65-85 years with active or convalescent COVID-19. DNA of the CDR3: TGTGCCAGCAGTGACTACAGGGGAGTAACAACTAATGAAAAACTGTTTTTT. Translating gives CASSDYRGVTTNEKLFF.